A selection of T cell receptor beta chains follows, all from one sample in a study of blood T cell repertoires in COVID-19. The assay was immunoSEQ multiplex PCR, and TCRdb's table has in-frame clones only and misses some. This sample has some 300,000 clones; about 88% occur once, and the top ten carry 1% to 1.5%. Sequencing used peripheral blood. Receptors originate from a man between 65 and 85 years old with acute or convalescent COVID-19. The CDR3 runs from the conserved cysteine through the conserved F or W. The order of the fields is V gene, J gene, D gene, clone size, CDR3 DNA, CDR3 protein. D genes are given only for firm matches. A row's size may be missing; if present it is once, few, many or a size class.

>TRBV9|TRBJ2-5|-|-
TGTGCCAGCAGCGTATCCATATTGGGGGGGGCCGGAGAAGAGACCCAGTACTTC
CASSVSILGGAGEETQYF
>TRBV7-9|TRBJ2-2|-|-
TGTGCCGCGGGGTCGGGTCCCGCAGGGACCGGGGAGCTGTTTTTT
CAAGSGPAGTGELFF
>TRBV6-2/TRBV6-3|TRBJ1-5|-|-
TGTGCCAGCAGTTACCCACAGGGATCGGCATCGGGCAATCAGCCCCAGCATTTT
CASSYPQGSASGNQPQHF
>TRBV28|TRBJ2-5|TRBD2|-
TGTGCCAGCAGCTCAACCGGACTAGCGGGGGGGATGGAGACCCAGTACTTC
CASSSTGLAGGMETQYF
>TRBV7-2|TRBJ2-7|TRBD2|-
TGTGCCAGCCAAGATAGCGGGGGGGCCCTACCCTACGAGCAGTACTTC
CASQDSGGALPYEQYF
>TRBV7-8|TRBJ1-3|-|-
TGTGCCAGCAGCCCCCGCCGGGAGCCTGGAAACACCATATATTTT
CASSPRREPGNTIYF
>TRBV5-1|TRBJ2-5|TRBD2|-
TGCGCCAGCAGTTTAGGGACTAGCGCCCAAGAGACCCAGTACTTC
CASSLGTSAQETQYF
>TRBV24-1|TRBJ2-1|-|-
TGTGCCACCAGTTCATTTCGGGGTGAGCAGTTCTTC
CATSSFRGEQFF
>TRBV2|TRBJ2-1|-|-
TGTGCCAGCTCACCTGGGGGGGGCTTCGATGAGCAGTTCTTC
CASSPGGGFDEQFF
>TRBV24-1|TRBJ1-1|-|-
TGTGCCACCAGTGACCCGATCAAAACAGGAGATAACACTGAAGCTTTCTTT
CATSDPIKTGDNTEAFF
>TRBV30|TRBJ1-3|TRBD1|-
TGTGCCTACCAGGACAGGTCAGGTGGAAACACCATATATTTT
CAYQDRSGGNTIYF
>TRBV15|TRBJ2-4|TRBD1|-
TGTGCCACCAGCAGGAAAACAGGGGTTGGGCTAGCCAAAAACATTCAGTACTTC
CATSRKTGVGLAKNIQYF
>TRBV6-2/TRBV6-3|TRBJ2-7|TRBD2|-
TGTGCCAGCAGTCACCCCCAGTTAGCGGGGGCCTACGAGCAGTACTTC
CASSHPQLAGAYEQYF
>TRBV6-2/TRBV6-3|TRBJ1-1|-|few
TGTGCCAGCAGCACTCATAAGGGTCAGGGTACTGAAGCTTTCTTT
CASSTHKGQGTEAFF
>TRBV30|TRBJ1-2|-|few
TGTGCCTGGTCGCTGGGTGGGACTGATGGCTACACCTTC
CAWSLGGTDGYTF
>TRBV7-9|TRBJ2-7|TRBD2|-
TGTGCCAGCAGCTTAGCACTAGCGGGAGTGTACGAGCAGTACTTC
CASSLALAGVYEQYF
>TRBV12-3/TRBV12-4|TRBJ1-4|-|-
TGTGCCAGCAGCCCTGACTGGGTAAAACTGTTTTTT
CASSPDWVKLFF
>TRBV28|TRBJ2-6|TRBD2|-
TGTGCCAGCAGTTTAGATGGACTAGCGGGAGGTTTCTCTGGGGCCAACGTCCTGACTTTC
CASSLDGLAGGFSGANVLTF
>TRBV5-5|TRBJ2-5|-|-
TGTGCCAGCAGCTCCGGTCCGGGGGTCCAAGAGACCCAGTACTTC
CASSSGPGVQETQYF
>TRBV25-1|TRBJ2-1|TRBD2|-
TGTGCCAGCAGACAGTCCGGGACTAGCGGGATTCTGTATGAGCAGTTCTTC
CASRQSGTSGILYEQFF
>TRBV18|TRBJ2-5|TRBD2|-
TGTGCCAGCTCACCTCTAGCGGGGACTCAAGAGACCCAGTACTTC
CASSPLAGTQETQYF
>TRBV5-6|TRBJ1-5|TRBD1|-
TGTGCCAGCAGCTCAATTGACAGGGTGGAAGATCAGCCCCAGCATTTT
CASSSIDRVEDQPQHF
>TRBV5-4|TRBJ1-1|TRBD1|-
TGTGCCAGCAGTCCCGGGACAGCGACGAACACTGAAGCTTTCTTT
CASSPGTATNTEAFF
>TRBV6-1|TRBJ1-5|-|-
TGTGCCAGCAGTGAATCTCATCCCTATAGCAATCAGCCCCAGCATTTT
CASSESHPYSNQPQHF
>TRBV2|TRBJ1-5|-|-
TGTGCCAGCAGTAGCGGGGGGGTCAATCAGCCCCAGCATTTT
CASSSGGVNQPQHF
>TRBV7-2|TRBJ2-3|TRBD2|-
TGTGCCAGCAGCAAAGCGGGGGGATCAGATACGCAGTATTTT
CASSKAGGSDTQYF
>TRBV9|TRBJ2-5|TRBD1|-
TGTGCCAGCAGCCCAAGGACAGGACAAGAGACCCAGTACTTC
CASSPRTGQETQYF
>TRBV7-2|TRBJ2-5|-|-
TGTGCCAGCAGCTGGGCCACAGGCCCGGGAGAGACCCAGTACTTC
CASSWATGPGETQYF
>TRBV28|TRBJ1-2|TRBD1|-
TGTGCCAGCAGCTATGGACAGGACCATGGCTACACCTTC
CASSYGQDHGYTF
>TRBV5-5|TRBJ2-3|TRBD2|-
TGTGCCAGCAGCTTGGGACTAGCGACTAGCACAGATACGCAGTATTTT
CASSLGLATSTDTQYF
>TRBV6-5|TRBJ1-1|-|-
TGTGCCAGCAACGACAACTCTTACACTGAAGCTTTCTTT
CASNDNSYTEAFF
>TRBV15|TRBJ2-1|-|-
TGTGCCACCAGCTGGGACACCGGACGCGCCTACAATGAGCAGTTCTTC
CATSWDTGRAYNEQFF
>TRBV28|TRBJ1-4|-|-
TGTGCCAGCAGTACGACGCAGGTTAGGTTTTTT
CASSTTQVRFF
>TRBV5-1|TRBJ2-1|TRBD2|-
TGCGCCAGCAGCTGGGGGCCCGGGGGGGATGGCAATGAGCAGTTCTTC
CASSWGPGGDGNEQFF
>TRBV3-1/TRBV3-2|TRBJ2-5|-|-
TGTGCCAGCAGCCAAGCGGCCGCAGGACAAGAGACCCAGTACTTC
CASSQAAAGQETQYF
>TRBV6-6|TRBJ2-1|TRBD2|-
TGTGCCAGCAGCCGACAGATAGCGGGAGGAGGAAATGAGCAGTTCTTC
CASSRQIAGGGNEQFF
>TRBV19|TRBJ1-1|-|-
TGTGCCAGTAGTGGAGGGTTTGTGACTGAAGCTTTCTTT
CASSGGFVTEAFF
>TRBV19|TRBJ2-2|-|-
TGTGCCAGTAGTATAGTTGAGAATACCGGGGAGCTGTTTTTT
CASSIVENTGELFF
>TRBV3-1/TRBV3-2|TRBJ2-3|TRBD2|-
TGTGCCAGCAGCCAAGTAGCGGGGGGCTTCACAGATACGCAGTATTTT
CASSQVAGGFTDTQYF
>TRBV5-1|TRBJ2-5|TRBD1|-
TGCGCCAGCAGCTTCTCAGGACAGGTCCACCAAGAGACCCAGTACTTC
CASSFSGQVHQETQYF
>TRBV15|TRBJ2-7|TRBD1|-
TGTGCCACCAGCAGAGACCCTCCGGGACAGGGCACCTACGAGCAGTACTTC
CATSRDPPGQGTYEQYF
>TRBV18|TRBJ1-2|TRBD1|once
TGTGCCAGCTCAGAAATGACAGGGATAAATGGATATGGCTACACCTTC
CASSEMTGINGYGYTF
>TRBV19|TRBJ2-7|-|-
TGTGCCAGTAGTATGCGGGGTTCCTACGAGCAGTACTTC
CASSMRGSYEQYF
>TRBV30|TRBJ2-1|-|once
TGTGCCTGGCGTCGGGACAACCCCTACAATGAGCAGTTCTTC
CAWRRDNPYNEQFF
>TRBV15|TRBJ1-2|-|-
TGTGCCACCAGCAGAGATGCTAGGGGTGGCTACACCTTC
CATSRDARGGYTF
>TRBV4-3|TRBJ1-2|TRBD1|-
TGCGCCAGCAGCCTCCATAACCCGGGACAGGGGGGCTACACCTTC
CASSLHNPGQGGYTF
>TRBV18|TRBJ1-5|-|-
TGTGCCAGCTCACCTCAGAGGGGGAGCAATCAGCCCCAGCATTTT
CASSPQRGSNQPQHF
>TRBV12-3/TRBV12-4|TRBJ1-1|-|-
TGTGCCAGCAGCCAACCTACAGGGATGGCTTTCTTT
CASSQPTGMAFF
>TRBV9|TRBJ2-5|TRBD1|-
TGTGCCAGCAGCGGACAGGGGGCAGAGACCCAGTACTTC
CASSGQGAETQYF
>TRBV25-1|TRBJ1-1|-|-
TGTGCCAGCGGGGGGGGAGGTAACACTGAAGCTTTCTTT
CASGGGGNTEAFF
>TRBV27|TRBJ1-4|-|few
TGTGCCAGCAGAGTACAGCCTAATGAAAAACTGTTTTTT
CASRVQPNEKLFF
>TRBV6-5|TRBJ2-7|TRBD1|-
TGTGCCAGCAGGGACTCCGGGACAGAGCCCTACGAGCAGTACTTC
CASRDSGTEPYEQYF
>TRBV18|TRBJ2-7|TRBD1|-
TGTGCCAGCTCACCTGGGACAGGGTACGTGGAGCAGTACTTC
CASSPGTGYVEQYF
>TRBV29-1|TRBJ2-7|TRBD2|-
TGCAGCGTAGGGACTAGCGGGAGTTGGTACGAGCAGTACTTC
CSVGTSGSWYEQYF
>TRBV2|TRBJ2-7|TRBD2|-
TGTGCCAGCAGTGAATTAGCGGGAGGGCAAAGCGAGCAGTACTTC
CASSELAGGQSEQYF